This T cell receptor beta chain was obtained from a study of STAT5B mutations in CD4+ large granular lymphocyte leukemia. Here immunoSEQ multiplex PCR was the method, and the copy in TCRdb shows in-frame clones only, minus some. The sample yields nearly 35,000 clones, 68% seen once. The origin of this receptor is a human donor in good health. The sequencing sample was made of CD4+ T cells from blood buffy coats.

CDR3 residues: CASRDRGRDTEAFF. The CDR3 nucleotides read TGCGCCAGCCGGGACAGGGGGCGGGACACTGAAGCTTTCTTT. This chain links TRBV10-2 with TRBJ1-1, with 12 bases aligning to TRBD1. The CDR3 consists of 14 residues. CDR1 is WSHSY and CDR2 is SAAADI in the germline V gene. V was clipped by 8 bases and J by 3 bases; unmatched bases: 4.